The rows below give T cell receptor beta chains drawn from one sample of a study of cytomegalovirus exposure and HLA in healthy donors. Assay: immunoSEQ multiplex PCR; the TCRdb copy retains only in-frame clones and omits some. The sample carries roughly 170,000 clones, roughly 80% recorded once. Material: PBMCs. These receptor sequences come from a female donor in good health and CMV-seronegative. CDR3s include the opening cysteine and the closing phenylalanine or tryptophan. The D gene is left open where the match is weak. Part of the rows lack a size; the others show once, few, many or a class for expanded clones.

V	D	J	size	CDR3	DNA
TRBV28	TRBD2	TRBJ2-7	-	CASSHHPGLAGPLCEQYF	TGTGCCAGCAGCCACCACCCGGGACTAGCGGGGCCACTTTGCGAGCAGTACTTC
TRBV29-1	TRBD1	TRBJ2-5	-	CSAGGRQGALGGETQYF	TGCAGCGCAGGTGGTCGCCAGGGGGCCCTAGGAGGGGAGACCCAGTACTTC
TRBV6-5	TRBD1	TRBJ2-7	-	CASRSGTGGYEQYF	TGTGCCAGCAGGTCCGGGACAGGGGGGTACGAGCAGTACTTC
TRBV28	-	TRBJ1-5	-	CASSLPDRSSNQPQHF	TGTGCCAGCAGTTTACCCGACCGGAGTAGCAATCAGCCCCAGCATTTT
TRBV11-2	TRBD1	TRBJ2-7	-	CASSQLRGQVTGEQYF	TGTGCCAGCAGCCAGCTACGAGGACAGGTGACGGGCGAGCAGTACTTC
TRBV10-1	TRBD1	TRBJ1-1	-	CASGGQGPMNTEAFF	TGCGCCAGCGGGGGACAGGGACCTATGAACACTGAAGCTTTCTTT
TRBV9	-	TRBJ1-2	-	CASSVFLGADYGYTF	TGTGCCAGCAGCGTGTTTCTGGGGGCGGACTATGGCTACACCTTC
TRBV15	TRBD1	TRBJ1-5	-	CATSRDRGSNQPQHF	TGTGCCACCAGCAGGGACAGGGGGAGCAATCAGCCCCAGCATTTT
TRBV5-1	TRBD1	TRBJ1-1	few	CASSLGDRATEAFF	TGCGCCAGCAGCTTGGGGGACAGGGCTACTGAAGCTTTCTTT
TRBV18	TRBD1	TRBJ1-2	-	CASSPTGTGGDYGYTF	TGTGCCAGCTCACCAACGGGGACAGGGGGTGACTATGGCTACACCTTC
TRBV5-5	TRBD1	TRBJ2-1	-	CASSLTGTGAYNEQFF	TGTGCCAGCAGCTTGACCGGGACAGGGGCCTACAATGAGCAGTTCTTC
TRBV18	TRBD2	TRBJ2-2	-	CASSTSGLNTGELFF	TGTGCCAGCTCCACTAGCGGGCTTAACACCGGGGAGCTGTTTTTT
TRBV6-5	TRBD1	TRBJ1-2	-	CASSTRQGVTLGYTF	TGTGCCAGCAGTACCCGACAGGGGGTAACGTTGGGCTACACCTTC
TRBV10-3	TRBD2	TRBJ2-5	-	CAISDRTSWETQYF	TGTGCCATCAGTGACCGGACTAGCTGGGAGACCCAGTACTTC
TRBV28	TRBD1	TRBJ2-5	-	CASSAPGTGEETQYF	TGTGCCAGCAGTGCCCCCGGGACAGGGGAAGAGACCCAGTACTTC
TRBV19	-	TRBJ2-1	-	CASSLYNEQFF	TGTGCCAGTAGTCTGTACAATGAGCAGTTCTTC
TRBV5-4	TRBD2	TRBJ2-1	-	CASSPPLLLAGGSGQFF	TGTGCCAGCAGTCCCCCATTACTCCTAGCGGGAGGGTCAGGGCAGTTCTTC
TRBV19	-	TRBJ1-4	-	CASSASGGGTEKLFF	TGTGCCAGTAGTGCCTCCGGGGGGGGGACGGAAAAACTGTTTTTT
TRBV15	-	TRBJ2-7	-	CATSTDLRSYEQYF	TGTGCCACCAGCACGGACTTACGCTCCTACGAGCAGTACTTC
TRBV5-5	-	TRBJ1-5	-	CASSLAGGSNQPQHF	TGTGCCAGCAGCTTGGCGGGAGGCAGCAATCAGCCCCAGCATTTT
TRBV14	-	TRBJ2-7	-	CASSQVFNRNSYEQYF	TGTGCCAGCAGCCAAGTTTTTAACAGAAACAGCTACGAGCAGTACTTC
TRBV5-1	-	TRBJ2-1	-	CASSANTGTYNEQFF	TGCGCCAGCAGCGCGAATACGGGGACCTACAATGAGCAGTTCTTC
TRBV30	-	TRBJ1-5	-	CAWSRGYNQPQHF	TGTGCCTGGAGTCGAGGGTACAATCAGCCCCAGCATTTT
TRBV28	TRBD2	TRBJ2-7	few	CASSSLAGGLDEQYF	TGTGCCAGCAGTTCACTAGCGGGAGGGCTGGACGAGCAGTACTTC
TRBV18	TRBD1	TRBJ2-6	once	CASSPSGQGTSGANVLTF	TGTGCCAGCTCACCCAGTGGACAGGGGACCTCTGGGGCCAACGTCCTGACTTTC
TRBV25-1	-	TRBJ2-1	once	CASSEPGVSSYNEQFF	TGTGCCAGCAGTGAACCGGGGGTCAGCTCCTACAATGAGCAGTTCTTC
TRBV20-1	-	TRBJ1-1	-	CSAFSTEAFF	TGCAGTGCCTTTAGCACTGAAGCTTTCTTT
TRBV27	-	TRBJ1-5	-	CASSYGSNQPQHF	TGTGCCAGCAGTTACGGTAGCAATCAGCCCCAGCATTTT
TRBV7-9	-	TRBJ1-4	-	CASSLEWAKEKLFF	TGTGCCAGCAGCTTAGAGTGGGCAAAGGAAAAACTGTTTTTT
TRBV20-1	TRBD1	TRBJ1-1	few	CSAKGQRVAFF	TGCAGTGCTAAGGGACAGCGCGTGGCTTTCTTT
TRBV10-3	-	TRBJ1-1	-	CAISKSGMAEAFF	TGTGCCATCAGTAAATCGGGGATGGCTGAAGCTTTCTTT
TRBV9	TRBD2	TRBJ2-2	-	CASSLISGRGGGAGELFF	TGTGCCAGCAGCCTAATTAGCGGGAGGGGTGGTGGTGCCGGGGAGCTGTTTTTT